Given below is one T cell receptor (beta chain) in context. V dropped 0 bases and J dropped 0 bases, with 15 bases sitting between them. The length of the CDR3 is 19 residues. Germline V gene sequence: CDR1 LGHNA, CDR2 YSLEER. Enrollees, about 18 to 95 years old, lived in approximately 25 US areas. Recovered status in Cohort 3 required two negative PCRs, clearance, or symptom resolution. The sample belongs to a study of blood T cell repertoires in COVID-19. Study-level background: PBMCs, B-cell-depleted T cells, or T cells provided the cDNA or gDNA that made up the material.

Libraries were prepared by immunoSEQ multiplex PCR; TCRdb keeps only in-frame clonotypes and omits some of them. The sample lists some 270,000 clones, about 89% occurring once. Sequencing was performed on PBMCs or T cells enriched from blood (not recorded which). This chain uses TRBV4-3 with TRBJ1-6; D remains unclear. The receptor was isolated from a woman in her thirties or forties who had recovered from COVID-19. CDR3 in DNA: TGCGCCAGCAGCCAAGACAAGAACCGCGCGAGCTCCTATAATTCACCCCTCCACTTT. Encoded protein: CASSQDKNRASSYNSPLHF.